These 28 T cell receptor beta chains were all obtained from the same sample, sequenced in a study of neoadjuvant anti-PD-1 for oral cavity cancer. Only in-frame clones appear in the TCRdb table, and some are missing; sequencing was by immunoSEQ multiplex PCR. The sample lists about 16,000 clones, about two thirds occurring once. Here the sequenced sample was PBMCs, taken before nivolumab (anti-PD-1) treatment. All receptors come from a person aged 35-79 years with oral cavity squamous cell carcinoma.

This clone was detected a few times. The chain uses TRBV5-6 and TRBJ1-2, with a weak D call TRBD1 (6 bases). Trimming removed 3 bases at V and 3 bases at J, with 15 bases between. The CDR3 has 15 residues. The germline V gene encodes CDR1 SGHDT and CDR2 YYEEEE. CDR3 in DNA: TGTGCCAGCAGCTCACGCCCGGGGGGCCACTATGGCTACACCTTC. It is translated as CASSSRPGGHYGYTF.

The CDR3, as DNA: TGCGCCAGCAGCCAAGTAACAGGGGGCGATGGCTACACCTTC. Translated: CASSQVTGGDGYTF. The chain couples TRBV4-1 to TRBJ1-2, with 9 bases identical to TRBD1. The germline gives CDR1 MGHRA, CDR2 YSYEKL. V gave up 1 base and J gave up 6 bases; unmatched junction bases: 3. The CDR3 loop spans 14 amino acids.

The J gene is TRBJ1-3, the V gene TRBV13; 8 bases map to TRBD1. Unmatched junction bases numbered 10, after V lost 5 bases and J lost 4 bases. CDR3 size: 16 residues. Germline-derived CDR1 and CDR2 are PRHDT and FYEKMQ (reference sequence). The CDR3 spells CASSIYHWTGGNTIYF. The DNA of the CDR3 is TGTGCCAGCAGCATCTACCACTGGACAGGGGGAAACACCATATATTTT.

Written as DNA, the CDR3 is TGTGCCAGCAGTTTAGCAGACAGCACGAACACCGGGGAGCTGTTTTTT. Translated: CASSLADSTNTGELFF. The rearrangement joins TRBV28 to TRBJ2-2; weak D call: TRBD1 (5 bases). CDR1 MDHEN and CDR2 SYDVKM come from the germline V gene. Trimming cost V 2 bases and J 0 bases, with 10 bases left between them. The CDR3 is made up of 16 amino acids. The variable domain in full, completed from reference TRBV28 and TRBJ2-2, reads DVKVTQSSRYLVKRTGEKVFLECVQDMDHENMFWYRQDPGLGLRLIYFSYDVKMKEKGDIPEGYSVSREKKERFSLILESASTNQTSMYLCASSLADSTNTGELFFGEGSRLTVL.

This sequence joins TRBV5-4 and TRBJ2-7, with D possibly matching TRBD2 (7 bases). V lost 3 bases and J 2 bases, leaving 18 bases between the germline ends. The CDR3 has 16 residues. In germline, CDR1 is SGHNT, CDR2 YYREEE (reference sequence). CDR3 nucleotide sequence: TGTGCCAGCAGCTCTTCCGCGGGGGCCACCCCCTACGAGCAGTACTTC. The encoded protein is CASSSSAGATPYEQYF.

The chain joins TRBV11-3 to TRBJ2-3; tentative D call: TRBD2 (6 bases). Germline lookup yields CDR1 SGHNT and CDR2 YENEEA. V lost 5 bases and J 1 base, leaving 13 bases between the germline ends. The CDR3 sequence is 15 residues long. The CDR3 reads CASSPTWRGTDTQYF. The DNA for the CDR3 is TGTGCCAGCAGCCCCACTTGGAGGGGCACAGATACGCAGTATTTT.

The genes are TRBV9 and TRBJ1-6, with 7 nucleotides matching TRBD1. J gave up 10 bases and V 4 bases, and 11 bases lay outside the gene matches. Germline V gene lookup returns CDR1 SGDLS and CDR2 YYNGEE. The CDR3 consists of 15 residues. Here the CDR3 DNA reads TGTGCCAGCAGCCCTAACCCGACAGGGTACTCACCCCTCCACTTT. Protein product: CASSPNPTGYSPLHF. Drawing the rest from reference TRBV9 and TRBJ1-6, the complete variable domain is DSGVTQTPKHLITATGQRVTLRCSPRSGDLSVYWYQQSLDQGLQFLIQYYNGEERAKGNILERFSAQQFPDLHSELNLSSLELGDSALYFCASSPNPTGYSPLHFGNGTRLTVT.

The chain uses TRBV7-9 and TRBJ2-7; D remains unclear. CDR3 length: 13 amino acids. V was cut by 5 bases and J by 0 bases, with 8 bases left in between. Germline CDR1 and CDR2: SEHNR and FQNEAQ (reference sequence). CDR3 region: CASSQPNSYEQYF. The CDR3 DNA sequence: TGTGCCAGCAGCCAACCGAACTCCTACGAGCAGTACTTC.

The rearrangement joins TRBV5-5 to TRBJ2-2; D is unresolved. This CDR3 region has 13 residues. CDR1 and CDR2 (germline): SGHKS, YYEKEE (reference sequence). Trimming took 2 bases from V and 5 from J, leaving 7 bases between them. Here the CDR3 reads CASSFQRTGELFF. The CDR3 DNA reads TGTGCCAGCAGCTTCCAACGGACCGGGGAGCTGTTTTTT.

V is TRBV5-1 and J is TRBJ2-7; D is perhaps TRBD1 or TRBD2 (5 bases each). Germline CDR1 SGHRS, CDR2 YFSETQ. The CDR3 runs 14 residues. The V and J ends lost 7 bases and 6 bases respectively, with 20 bases between them. The CDR3 is CASHSGTVVGEQYF. In DNA form, the CDR3 reads TGCGCCAGCCATTCCGGGACGGTCGTGGGCGAGCAGTACTTC.

J is TRBJ1-5 and V is TRBV19; tentative D call: TRBD1 (5 bases). The CDR3 contains 15 residues. Trimming left V 2 bases short and J 2 bases short, with 10 bases between. Germline values: CDR1 LNHDA, CDR2 SQIVND (reference sequence). The CDR3 sequence is CASSIQGIGNQPQHF. Here the CDR3 DNA reads TGTGCCAGTAGTATACAGGGAATCGGCAATCAGCCCCAGCATTTT.

This chain connects TRBV5-4 to TRBJ1-1, with a possible D match to TRBD1 (5 bases). The length of the CDR3 is 12 residues. Germline V lookup: CDR1 SGHNT, CDR2 YYREEE (reference sequence). Trimming removed 2 bases at V and 7 bases at J, with 9 bases between. The CDR3 nucleotides are TGTGCCAGCAGCTTTGCGACAGATGAAGCTTTCTTT. Amino acid sequence: CASSFATDEAFF.

V and J are TRBV29-1 and TRBJ1-3; D not resolved. Trimming shortened V by 5 bases and J by 0 bases, and 20 bases separated the two germline ends. CDR1 SQVTM and CDR2 ANQGSEA come from the germline V gene. There are 17 residues in the CDR3. CDR3 in DNA: TGCAGCGTTACTACCGAGGGTTATTCCTTCTCTGGAAACACCATATATTTT. Amino acids: CSVTTEGYSFSGNTIYF.

The chain joins TRBV18 to TRBJ1-5; tentatively, D is TRBD1 (5 bases). This CDR3 is 14 amino acids long. V was trimmed by 2 bases and J by 2 bases, leaving 7 bases between them. Germline assignment: CDR1 KGHSH and CDR2 LQKENI. The CDR3 sequence is CASSPGAGNQPQHF. In DNA, the CDR3 is TGTGCCAGCTCACCAGGGGCTGGCAATCAGCCCCAGCATTTT.

This clone occurred a few times. The CDR3 spells CASSLEPGSSYEQYF. As DNA, the CDR3 is TGCGCCAGCAGCTTGGAACCCGGGAGCTCCTACGAGCAGTACTTC. The chain recombines TRBV5-1 with TRBJ2-7, with a tentative D call TRBD2 (6 bases). Trimming pared 0 bases from V and 0 bases from J, leaving 10 bases between. The germline V gene encodes CDR1 SGHRS and CDR2 YFSETQ. The CDR3 has 15 residues. Together with reference TRBV5-1 and TRBJ2-7, the CDR3 gives the full variable domain: KAGVTQTPRYLIKTRGQQVTLSCSPISGHRSVSWYQQTPGQGLQFLFEYFSETQRNKGNFPGRFSGRQFSNSRSEMNVSTLELGDSALYLCASSLEPGSSYEQYFGPGTRLTVT.

The rearrangement links TRBV7-9 to TRBJ2-1; 8 bases agree with TRBD2. V lost 3 bases and J lost 3; bases outside the gene matches: 7. CDR3 length: 16 amino acids. In germline, CDR1 is SEHNR, CDR2 FQNEAQ (reference sequence). The CDR3 DNA follows: TGTGCCAGCAGCTTGGTGAGCGGGGGATACTACAATGAGCAGTTCTTC. It codes for CASSLVSGGYYNEQFF.

The genes are TRBV14 and TRBJ2-7; no firm D call. There are 14 residues in the CDR3. V was pared by 0 bases and J by 1 base, with 7 bases between. The germline V gene encodes CDR1 SGHDN and CDR2 FVKESK. CDR3 amino acids: CASSQEPGSYEQYF. The CDR3, as DNA: TGTGCCAGCAGCCAAGAACCTGGGTCCTACGAGCAGTACTTC.

The chain has TRBV27 and TRBJ1-1; D remains unclear. CDR3 length: 14 amino acids. CDR1 MNHEY and CDR2 SMNVEV come from the germline V gene (reference sequence). V was cut by 2 bases and J by 0 bases, with 7 bases left in between. The CDR3 bases are TGTGCCAGCAGTTTACGGGTCTTGAACACTGAAGCTTTCTTT. It is translated as CASSLRVLNTEAFF.

This clone was recorded once. The chain has TRBV4-2 and TRBJ1-5, with 7 bases that match TRBD1. Germline values: CDR1 LGHNA, CDR2 YNFKEQ. CDR3 length: 15 amino acids. V was clipped by 3 bases and J by 3 bases; unmatched bases: 5. CDR3 nucleotides: TGTGCCAGCAGCCATTCTGGACAGGACAATCAGCCCCAGCATTTT. Translation gives CASSHSGQDNQPQHF.

The rearrangement joins TRBV5-5 to TRBJ2-3; D ambiguous. This CDR3 region has 14 residues. CDR1 is SGHKS, CDR2 YYEKEE, per germline (reference sequence). Trimming cost V 1 base and J 2 bases, with 8 bases left between them. CDR3: CASSLLRSTDTQYF. The CDR3 bases are TGTGCCAGCAGCTTGTTAAGGTCCACAGATACGCAGTATTTT.

This clone was observed a few times. The J gene is TRBJ1-5, the V gene TRBV6-1; D not certain. Germline V gives CDR1 MNHNS, CDR2 SASEGT. This CDR3 region has 13 residues. Trimming stripped 1 base from V and 6 bases from J, with 7 bases between. The CDR3 region is CASSEVGVQPQHF. CDR3 nucleotides: TGTGCCAGCAGTGAAGTCGGGGTTCAGCCCCAGCATTTT.

The chain combines TRBV5-6 with TRBJ2-3, with 9 bases that match TRBD2. CDR1 is SGHDT and CDR2 is YYEEEE in the germline V gene. With V trimmed by 1 base and J by 3 bases, 6 bases remained unmatched. The CDR3 sequence is 16 residues long. The chain's CDR3 is CASSLLAGARTDTQYF. Written as DNA, the CDR3 is TGTGCCAGCAGCTTGTTAGCGGGGGCGAGGACAGATACGCAGTATTTT.

The J gene is TRBJ2-3, the V gene TRBV5-6; possibly TRBD2 for D (6 bases). The CDR3 is 15 amino acids. V dropped 0 bases and J dropped 4 bases, with 12 bases sitting between them. CDR1 is SGHDT, CDR2 YYEEEE, per germline. The DNA for the CDR3 is TGTGCCAGCAGCTTGGGTATAGCGGAGTCAGATACGCAGTATTTT. Translating gives CASSLGIAESDTQYF.

This clone appeared a few times. The CDR3 spells CASSPLTTTVGEKLFF. In DNA form, the CDR3 reads TGTGCCAGCTCACCACTGACGACGACCGTGGGGGAAAAACTGTTTTTT. The chain links TRBV18 to TRBJ1-4; D is ambiguous. CDR1 is KGHSH and CDR2 is LQKENI in the germline V gene. V lost 1 base and J 8 bases, leaving 17 bases between the germline ends. The CDR3 totals 16 residues.

This clone was counted between two and nine times. The genes are TRBV6-4 and TRBJ2-2; D ambiguous. The V gene lost 0 bases and the J gene lost 11 bases, with 10 bases spanning the gap. Germline lookup yields CDR1 MRHNA and CDR2 SNTAGT. The CDR3 runs to 13 residues. As DNA, the CDR3 is TGTGCCAGCAGTGACTCGGATGGGTCCGAGCTGTTTTTT. Encoded protein: CASSDSDGSELFF.

The chain joins TRBV5-8 to TRBJ1-4; no clear D. V was cut by 2 bases and J by 7 bases, with 15 bases left in between. The CDR3 has 15 amino acids. The V gene's germline CDR1 is SGHTS and CDR2 YDEGEE. As DNA, the CDR3 is TGTGCCAGCAGCTTTGTGGGAGCCCCCAGTGAAAAACTGTTTTTT. This gives the protein CASSFVGAPSEKLFF.

This clone was observed a handful of times. V and J are TRBV6-5 and TRBJ2-1, with 10 nucleotides matching TRBD2. The CDR3 is 14 residues long. Germline CDR1 reads MNHEY; CDR2 reads SVGAGI. With V trimmed by 6 bases and J by 5 bases, 4 bases remained unmatched. CDR3 DNA sequence: TGTGCCAGCAGCCTAGCGGGGGTTCACAATGAGCAGTTCTTC. Amino acid sequence: CASSLAGVHNEQFF.

The rearrangement links TRBV7-8 to TRBJ1-1; the D is unclear. V shed 3 bases and J shed 4 bases, with 18 bases lying between them. Germline CDR1 SGHVS, CDR2 FQNEAQ. This CDR3 is built from 16 residues. The CDR3 here is CASSLTNRRVFTEAFF. The DNA for the CDR3 is TGTGCCAGCAGCTTGACCAACCGAAGGGTATTCACTGAAGCTTTCTTT.